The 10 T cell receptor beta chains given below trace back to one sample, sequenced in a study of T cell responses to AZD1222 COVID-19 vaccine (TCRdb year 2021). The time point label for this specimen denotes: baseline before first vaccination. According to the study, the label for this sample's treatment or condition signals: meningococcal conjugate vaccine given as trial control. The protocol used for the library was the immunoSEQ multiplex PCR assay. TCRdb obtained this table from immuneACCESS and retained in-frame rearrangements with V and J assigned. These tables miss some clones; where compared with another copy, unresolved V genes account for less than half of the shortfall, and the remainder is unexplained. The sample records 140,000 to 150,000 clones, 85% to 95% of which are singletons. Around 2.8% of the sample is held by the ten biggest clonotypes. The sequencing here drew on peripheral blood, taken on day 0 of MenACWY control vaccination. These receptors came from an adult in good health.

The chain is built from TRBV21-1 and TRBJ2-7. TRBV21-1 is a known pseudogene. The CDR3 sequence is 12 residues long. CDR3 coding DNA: TGTGCCAGCAGCAAAATGGACGCCGAGCAGTACTTC. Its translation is CASSKMDAEQYF.

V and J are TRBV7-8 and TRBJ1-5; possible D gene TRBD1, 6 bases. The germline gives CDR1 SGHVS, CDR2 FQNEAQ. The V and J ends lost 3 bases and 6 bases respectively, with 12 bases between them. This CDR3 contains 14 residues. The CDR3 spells CASSFRGGGQPQHF. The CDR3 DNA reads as TGTGCCAGCAGCTTCAGGGGTGGGGGTCAGCCCCAGCATTTT.

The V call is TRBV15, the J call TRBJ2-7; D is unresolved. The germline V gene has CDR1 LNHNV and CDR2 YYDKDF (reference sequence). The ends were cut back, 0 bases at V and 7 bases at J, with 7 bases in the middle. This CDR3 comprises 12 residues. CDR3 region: CATSRDLGEQYF. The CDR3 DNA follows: TGTGCCACCAGCAGAGATTTGGGAGAGCAGTACTTC.

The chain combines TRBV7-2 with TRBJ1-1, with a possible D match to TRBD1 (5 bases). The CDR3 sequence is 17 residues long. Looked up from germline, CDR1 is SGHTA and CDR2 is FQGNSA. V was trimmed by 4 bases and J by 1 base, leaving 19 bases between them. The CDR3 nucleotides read TGTGCCAGCAGCTCCCAAGGCAGGGAGAGAGGGAACACTGAAGCTTTCTTT. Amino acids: CASSSQGRERGNTEAFF.

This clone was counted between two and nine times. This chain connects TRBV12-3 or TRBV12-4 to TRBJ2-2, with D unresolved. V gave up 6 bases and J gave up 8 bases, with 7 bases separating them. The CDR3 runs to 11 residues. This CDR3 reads CASRTLGELFF. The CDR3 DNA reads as TGTGCCAGCAGGACGTTGGGGGAGCTGTTTTTT.

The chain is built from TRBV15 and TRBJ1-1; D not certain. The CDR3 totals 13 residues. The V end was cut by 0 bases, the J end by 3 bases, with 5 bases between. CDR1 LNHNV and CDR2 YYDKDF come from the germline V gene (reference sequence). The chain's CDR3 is CATSREEYTEAFF. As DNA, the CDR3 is TGTGCCACCAGCAGAGAGGAGTACACTGAAGCTTTCTTT.

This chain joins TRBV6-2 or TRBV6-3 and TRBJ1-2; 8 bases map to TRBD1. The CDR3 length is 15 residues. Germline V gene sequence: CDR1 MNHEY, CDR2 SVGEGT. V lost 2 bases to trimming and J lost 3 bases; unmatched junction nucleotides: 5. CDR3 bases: TGTGCCAGCAGTTACGGACAGGGAAAGGACTATGGCTACACCTTC. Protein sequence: CASSYGQGKDYGYTF.

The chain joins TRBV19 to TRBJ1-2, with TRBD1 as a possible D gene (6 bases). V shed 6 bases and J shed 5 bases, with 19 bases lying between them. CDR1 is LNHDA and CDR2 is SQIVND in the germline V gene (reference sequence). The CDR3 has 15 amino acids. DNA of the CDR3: TGTGCCAGTAGCCCAGGGGCCACGAGGCGATATGGCTACACCTTC. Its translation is CASSPGATRRYGYTF.

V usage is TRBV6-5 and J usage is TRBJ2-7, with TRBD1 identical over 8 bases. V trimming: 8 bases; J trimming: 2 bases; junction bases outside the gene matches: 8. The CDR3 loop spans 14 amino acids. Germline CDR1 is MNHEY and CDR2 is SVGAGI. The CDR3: CASGAGTGTYEQYF. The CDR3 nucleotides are TGTGCCAGCGGGGCCGGGACAGGAACCTACGAGCAGTACTTC.

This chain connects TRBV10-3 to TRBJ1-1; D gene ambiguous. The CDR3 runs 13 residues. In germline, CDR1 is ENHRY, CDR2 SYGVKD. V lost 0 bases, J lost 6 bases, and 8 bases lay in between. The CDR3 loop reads CAISESGLAEAFF. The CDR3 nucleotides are TGTGCCATCAGTGAGTCGGGTTTGGCTGAAGCTTTCTTT.